This TCR beta chain was captured by sequencing in a study of T cells in Graves' hyperthyroidism and ophthalmopathy. As concerns this clonotype: Its specificity is unknown.

Germline values: CDR1 LNHDA, CDR2 SQIVND (reference sequence). The V end lost 3 bases, the J end lost 0 bases, and 11 bases lay between the germline ends. This CDR3 is built from 15 residues. Uncontrolled infections, other autoimmune diseases, pregnancy or lactation led to exclusion of patients. The diagnostic basis comprised clinical symptoms, serum thyroxine and TRAb, thyroid ultrasound and orbital computed tomography. Amplification of TCR beta CDR3 regions used RNA as the template. With the HTBI primer set, the TCR CDR3 went through a first round of RT-PCR. TCRdb re-derived calls from the multiplex PCR reads in MiXCR, one entry per CDR3 protein. Counted here are 490,000 or so distinct CDR3 sequences, around 50% occurring once; the ten biggest clones make up about 43%. Study observations and caveats: Ophthalmopathy prediction by the model preceded onset by a median about 6 months. Peripheral blood also featured most of the thyroid clonotypes expanded above 0.001.

The clonotype originates from an adult woman with Graves' disease, either hyperthyroidism or ophthalmopathy (not recorded which). The chain employs TRBV19 and TRBJ1-2; possibly TRBD1 for D (6 bases). Sequencing was done on a sample of peripheral blood or thyroid tissue (not recorded which). The CDR3 here is CASSIRTDTNYGYTF. CDR3 coding DNA: TGTGCCAGTAGTATTCGGACAGACACTAACTATGGCTACACCTTC.